This T cell receptor (beta chain) was documented in a study of control samples from healthy donors and cancer patients. Method: immunoSEQ multiplex PCR; TCRdb's copy keeps in-frame clones and lacks some. The data contain 170,000 or so clones, 91% of them singletons. Trimming pared 2 bases from V and 6 bases from J, leaving 12 bases between. Germline V gene sequence: CDR1 SGHRS, CDR2 YFSETQ. This CDR3 region has 14 residues. This clone was seen only once. Source material: blood. The chain links TRBV5-1 to TRBJ2-1; D remains ambiguous. The source of this sequence is a woman between 40 and 55 years old in good health. In DNA form, the CDR3 reads TGCGCCAGCAGCTTTGGGCAGGTTGGCAATGAGCAGTTCTTC. This sequence encodes CASSFGQVGNEQFF. Based on the CDR3 plus reference TRBV5-1 and TRBJ2-1, the full variable domain is KAGVTQTPRYLIKTRGQQVTLSCSPISGHRSVSWYQQTPGQGLQFLFEYFSETQRNKGNFPGRFSGRQFSNSRSEMNVSTLELGDSALYLCASSFGQVGNEQFFGPGTRLTVL.